These 6 T cell receptor beta chains share one sample of origin, sequenced in a study of T cell responses to AZD1222 COVID-19 vaccine. Clones were sequenced by immunoSEQ multiplex PCR, and TCRdb holds only the in-frame ones, with some missing. Seen here are approximately 150,000 clones, around 90% observed once, and the top ten hold about 3.3%. The input for sequencing was peripheral blood, taken 28 days after the second AZD1222 dose. These receptors came from an adult who received the AZD1222 COVID-19 vaccine.

The chain combines TRBV11-2 with TRBJ1-2; 7 bases are shared with TRBD1. Germline V gives CDR1 SGHAT, CDR2 FQNNGV. The CDR3 contains 17 residues. J lost 1 base, V lost 4 bases, and 12 bases had no gene match. This CDR3 reads CASSSLMTGKGNYGYTF. Written as DNA, the CDR3 is TGTGCCAGCAGCTCCCTGATGACAGGGAAGGGTAACTATGGCTACACCTTC.

Points on this clone: The same CDR3 arises from other DNA sequences in this sample as well. The chain combines TRBV12-3 or TRBV12-4 with TRBJ1-3; D unclear. V lost 1 base, J lost 3 bases, and 4 bases lay in between. This CDR3 contains 13 residues. CDR3: CASSLDGGNTIYF. The CDR3 nucleotides read TGTGCCAGCAGTTTAGACGGTGGAAACACCATATATTTT.

In its sample, this clone was seen once. The chain combines TRBV12-3 or TRBV12-4 with TRBJ2-3, with TRBD2 as a possible D gene (5 bases). Trimming cost V 2 bases and J 10 bases, with 10 bases left between them. The CDR3 covers 12 residues. CDR3 amino acids: CASSLRMEAQYF. The CDR3 DNA is TGTGCCAGCAGTTTACGTATGGAGGCGCAGTATTTT.

CDR3 in DNA: TGTGCCAGCAGTTATAGTCTAGCGGATTCCTACGAGCAGTACTTC. It translates to CASSYSLADSYEQYF. The rearrangement uses TRBV6-2 or TRBV6-3 and TRBJ2-7, with 7 bases aligning to TRBD2. CDR3 length: 15 amino acids. Germline trimming cut 3 bases from V and 1 base from J; bases unmatched to any gene: 6. Germline V gene data show CDR1 as MNHEY and CDR2 as SVGEGT.

V usage is TRBV5-1 and J usage is TRBJ2-7; 7 bases line up with TRBD2. V shed 0 bases and J 2 bases; nucleotides not matched to a gene: 8. The length of the CDR3 is 16 residues. CDR1 and CDR2 from the germline V gene are SGHRS and YFSETQ. CDR3 amino acids: CASSLDTGTITYEQYF. DNA for the CDR3: TGCGCCAGCAGCTTGGATACCGGGACTATAACCTACGAGCAGTACTTC.

The V and J genes are TRBV3-1 (or the pseudogene TRBV3-2) and TRBJ2-3; D ambiguous. Trimming cost V 2 bases and J 2 bases, with 5 bases left between them. The CDR3 consists of 13 residues. Germline lookup yields CDR1 LGHDT and CDR2 YNNKEL (reference sequence). The CDR3 protein is CASSQYYTDTQYF. The CDR3 DNA reads TGTGCCAGCAGCCAATATTACACAGATACGCAGTATTTT.